This entry lists 19 T cell receptor beta chains sequenced from one sample in a study of OX40 agonist ivuxolimab in advanced cancers. Receptors were amplified or captured by the immunoSEQ multiplex PCR assay. TCRdb stores this immuneACCESS table with in-frame sequences only. Part of the clones is absent; in the studies checked, under half of the shortfall reflects unresolved V genes, and no reason is known for the rest. For this sample the table gives 45,000 to 65,000 clones, of which 88% were detected only once. Clones ranked in the top ten supply over 6% of the sample. Specimen: CD4+ or CD8+ T cells sorted from blood, collected in a trial of the OX40 agonist ivuxolimab. The receptors here all came from an adult with an advanced solid tumor such as melanoma, head and neck, liver or kidney cancer.

The V gene is TRBV28, the J gene TRBJ2-5; 13 nucleotides line up with TRBD2. The DNA end favors TRBJ2-7, so the J call may be wrong. Germline V gene lookup returns CDR1 MDHEN and CDR2 SYDVKM. CDR3 length: 17 residues. This CDR3 is CASTSASGLAGDHEQYF. The CDR3 bases are TGTGCCAGCACGTCCGCCAGTGGACTAGCGGGAGATCACGAGCAGTACTTC.

The rearrangement links TRBV5-6 to TRBJ1-5; D is unclear. The CDR3 has 12 residues. Germline V lookup: CDR1 SGHDT, CDR2 YYEEEE. Trimming took 4 bases from V and 6 from J, leaving 8 bases between them. The CDR3 spells CASSPWGQPQHF. The DNA of the CDR3 is TGTGCCAGCAGCCCGTGGGGTCAGCCCCAGCATTTT.

J is TRBJ2-5 and V is TRBV5-6, with 8 bases fitting TRBD2. J was trimmed by 5 bases and V by 0 bases; bases with no gene match: 3. This CDR3 spans 14 amino acids. The germline CDR1 and CDR2 sequences are SGHDT and YYEEEE. DNA of the CDR3: TGTGCCAGCAGCTTGGGCGGGAGGCGGGAGACCCAGTACTTC. As protein: CASSLGGRRETQYF.

This clone has just a few counts. V gene TRBV28 combines with J gene TRBJ2-7; D gene ambiguous. The CDR3 totals 12 residues. The germline V gene has CDR1 MDHEN and CDR2 SYDVKM. The V gene lost 6 bases and the J gene lost 3 bases, with 9 bases spanning the gap. CDR3 in amino acids: CASRHKHYEQYF. The CDR3 region has the DNA TGTGCCAGCAGACATAAACACTACGAGCAGTACTTC.

This rearrangement joins TRBV9 to TRBJ2-3, with TRBD1 matching 10 bases. The CDR3 has 16 amino acids. CDR1 and CDR2 from the germline V gene are SGDLS and YYNGEE. The V segment lost 3 bases and the J segment 2 bases; nucleotides outside the gene matches: 6. This CDR3 reads CASSEGDRGITDTQYF. CDR3 DNA: TGTGCCAGCAGCGAAGGGGACAGGGGTATCACAGATACGCAGTATTTT.

This sequence joins TRBV4-2 and TRBJ2-5, with 11 nucleotides matching TRBD1. Germline V CDR1 and CDR2: LGHNA, YNFKEQ. This CDR3 comprises 16 residues. Trimming cost V 1 base and J 5 bases; bases outside gene matches: 6. The CDR3 DNA reads as TGTGCCAGCAGCCAAGCCGGACAGGGGGCGCGGGAGACCCAGTACTTC. The encoded protein is CASSQAGQGARETQYF.

This clone was detected once. CDR3 sequence reads: CSVEFRDREFF. The CDR3 bases are TGCAGCGTTGAGTTCAGGGATAGAGAGTTCTTC. The V and J genes are TRBV29-1 and TRBJ2-1; D is possibly TRBD1 (5 bases). The CDR3 is 11 residues long. From germline, CDR1 is SQVTM and CDR2 ANQGSEA. The V end lost 3 bases, the J end lost 14 bases, and 14 bases lay between the germline ends.

Only a few counts were recorded for this clone. The chain recombines TRBV2 with TRBJ1-1; D is perhaps TRBD1 (5 bases). Trimming left V 4 bases short and J 2 bases short, with 11 bases between. Germline lookup yields CDR1 SNHLY and CDR2 FYNNEI. CDR3 length: 14 amino acids. Here the CDR3 reads CASSVEGFNTEAFF. The CDR3 DNA reads TGTGCCAGCAGTGTTGAGGGGTTCAACACTGAAGCTTTCTTT.

The genes are TRBV28 and TRBJ2-1; 8 nucleotides line up with TRBD1. The CDR3 contains 14 residues. In germline, CDR1 is MDHEN, CDR2 SYDVKM. V lost 5 bases, J lost 10 bases, and 10 bases stayed unmatched. The CDR3 is CASSPGTGQLEQFF. CDR3 DNA sequence: TGTGCCAGCAGTCCTGGGACAGGCCAACTAGAGCAGTTCTTC. Full variable domain (missing parts from reference TRBV28 and TRBJ2-1): DVKVTQSSRYLVKRTGEKVFLECVQDMDHENMFWYRQDPGLGLRLIYFSYDVKMKEKGDIPEGYSVSREKKERFSLILESASTNQTSMYLCASSPGTGQLEQFFGPGTRLTVL.

The J gene is TRBJ2-2, the V gene TRBV5-5; D uncertain. The CDR3 covers 16 residues. Between the trimmed V and J ends, which lost 0 bases and 2 bases, there was a span of 11 bases. Germline CDR1 is SGHKS and CDR2 is YYEKEE (reference sequence). CDR3 loop: CASSLGLAINTGELFF. The CDR3, as DNA: TGTGCCAGCAGCTTGGGGTTGGCCATCAACACCGGGGAGCTGTTTTTT.

The chain carries TRBV6-5 and TRBJ1-5; no definite D call. The CDR3 is 13 residues long. Trimming took off 8 bases at V and 2 bases at J, with 10 bases between the two ends. From germline, CDR1 is MNHEY and CDR2 SVGAGI. In DNA form, the CDR3 reads TGTGCCAGCGGTTGGGCTCGCAATCAGCCCCAGCATTTT. Translating gives CASGWARNQPQHF.

Here the CDR3 DNA reads TGTGCCTCGGGACAGGTGGACACTGAAGCTTTCTTT. Its protein product is CASGQVDTEAFF. V and J are TRBV30 and TRBJ1-1; 8 positions agree with TRBD1. The CDR3 is 12 amino acids. V lost 7 bases, J lost 3 bases, and 4 bases stayed unmatched. The V gene's germline CDR1 is GTSNPN and CDR2 SVGIG (reference sequence).

This chain connects TRBV6-5 to TRBJ2-7; a weak D match, TRBD1 (5 bases). Trimming took 6 bases from V and 0 from J, leaving 12 bases between them. Germline CDR1 MNHEY, CDR2 SVGAGI. The CDR3 extends over 14 amino acids. The CDR3 DNA reads as TGTGCCAGCAGCTTAGACAGACTCTCCTACGAGCAGTACTTC. Protein: CASSLDRLSYEQYF.

J is TRBJ1-4 and V is TRBV12-5; D remains ambiguous. Germline V gene lookup returns CDR1 LGHNT and CDR2 FRNRAP. The CDR3 spans 12 residues. The V end lost 1 base, the J end lost 7 bases, and 4 bases lay between the germline ends. CDR3 in DNA: TGTGCTAGTGGTTTGGGACCTGAAAAACTGTTTTTT. Translation: CASGLGPEKLFF.

The chain has TRBV19 and TRBJ1-4, with D possibly being TRBD1 (6 bases). The V gene lost 10 bases and the J gene lost 5 bases, with 14 bases spanning the gap. The CDR3 has 13 amino acids. Per the germline V gene, CDR1 is LNHDA and CDR2 is SQIVND (reference sequence). CDR3 in DNA: TGTGCCACTTCAGGGGTATCCAATGAAAAACTGTTTTTT. Its translation is CATSGVSNEKLFF.

The chain carries TRBV18 and TRBJ2-3; 7 bases fit TRBD2. The CDR3 runs to 15 residues. Germline CDR1 reads KGHSH; CDR2 reads LQKENI. V shed 3 bases, J shed 4 bases, and the junction held 7 bases outside the gene matches. The CDR3 DNA follows: TGTGCCAGCTCACCCCTGGCAGGGAGGGCAGATACGCAGTATTTT. Amino acids: CASSPLAGRADTQYF. Drawing the rest from reference TRBV18 and TRBJ2-3, the complete variable domain is NAGVMQNPRHLVRRRGQEARLRCSPMKGHSHVYWYRQLPEEGLKFMVYLQKENIIDESGMPKERFSAEFPKEGPSILRIQQVVRGDSAAYFCASSPLAGRADTQYFGPGTRLTVL.

This chain joins TRBV2 and TRBJ1-2; D possibly corresponds to TRBD1 (6 bases). Germline V gene sequence: CDR1 SNHLY, CDR2 FYNNEI. V shed 6 bases and J shed 6 bases, with 14 bases lying between them. The CDR3 extends over 13 amino acids. Written as DNA, the CDR3 is TGTGCCAGCAGCGCCACAGGGATCCATGGCTACACCTTC. Translation gives CASSATGIHGYTF.

The chain links TRBV30 to TRBJ2-7, with TRBD1 identical over 7 bases. Per the germline V gene, CDR1 is GTSNPN and CDR2 is SVGIG (reference sequence). This CDR3 has 13 amino acids. Unmatched junction bases numbered 6, after V lost 2 bases and J lost 5 bases. In DNA form, the CDR3 reads TGTGCCTGGAGTATTCAGGGGGTCCACGAGCAGTACTTC. Translating gives CAWSIQGVHEQYF.

V usage is TRBV4-1 and J usage is TRBJ2-5, with 7 bases matching TRBD2. CDR3 size: 13 residues. Germline V gene data show CDR1 as MGHRA and CDR2 as YSYEKL. CDR3 sequence reads: CASRRESWETQYF. In DNA form, the CDR3 reads TGCGCTTCACGGCGGGAGAGTTGGGAGACCCAGTACTTC.